What follows are 11 T cell receptor beta chains derived from one specimen sequenced in a study of blood T cell repertoires in COVID-19. This table comes from immunoSEQ multiplex PCR, and its TCRdb copy is limited to in-frame clones, with some not included. Of more than 350,000 clones listed, approximately 90% are singletons. Sample: PBMCs or T cells enriched from blood (not recorded which). Receptors were obtained from a woman between 45 and 60 years old who had recovered from COVID-19.

The chain links TRBV20-1 to TRBJ1-2; D not certain. V gave up 5 bases and J gave up 1 base, with 5 bases separating them. CDR3 length: 11 amino acids. Germline V gives CDR1 DFQATT, CDR2 SNEGSKA (reference sequence). CDR3 loop: CSAPFNYGYTF. CDR3 sequence (DNA): TGCAGTGCTCCGTTTAACTATGGCTACACCTTC.

The CDR3 loop reads CASREQGSENQPQHF. The CDR3 DNA is TGTGCCAGCAGAGAACAGGGGTCCGAGAATCAGCCCCAGCATTTT. This chain joins TRBV2 and TRBJ1-5; 7 bases match TRBD1. Germline V lookup: CDR1 SNHLY, CDR2 FYNNEI. This CDR3 comprises 15 residues. J was trimmed by 4 bases and V by 6 bases; bases with no gene match: 9.

The V and J genes are TRBV4-1 and TRBJ2-1, with 9 bases matching TRBD2. V shed 0 bases and J 15 bases; nucleotides not matched to a gene: 9. The V gene's germline CDR1 is MGHRA and CDR2 YSYEKL. The CDR3 totals 14 residues. The CDR3 reads CASSQEAVGTSPFF. DNA for the CDR3: TGCGCCAGCAGCCAAGAAGCCGTCGGGACTAGCCCGTTCTTC.

This clone has a single count. The chain employs TRBV7-2 and TRBJ1-2, with 11 bases lining up with TRBD1. The length of the CDR3 is 15 residues. V shed 1 base, J shed 5 bases, and the junction held 3 bases outside the gene matches. The germline CDR1 and CDR2 sequences are SGHTA and FQGNSA. CDR3 DNA: TGTGCCAGCAGCTTAGGGGACAGGGGGAGGTATGGCTACACCTTC. Protein sequence: CASSLGDRGRYGYTF.

The J gene is TRBJ2-1, the V gene TRBV7-9; 7 nucleotides align to TRBD1. Trimming took 5 bases from V and 10 from J; bases not matched to a gene: 14. Germline CDR1 SEHNR, CDR2 FQNEAQ (reference sequence). The CDR3 has 15 residues. The CDR3 sequence: CASSGQRGTADEQFF. CDR3 nucleotides: TGTGCCAGCAGCGGACAAAGGGGGACAGCAGACGAGCAGTTCTTC.

Here the CDR3 reads CATSRAGSSYNEQFF. The CDR3 coding sequence is TGTGCCACCTCCAGGGCAGGGTCGTCCTACAATGAGCAGTTCTTC. This rearrangement joins TRBV24-1 to TRBJ2-1, with a possible D match to TRBD1 (5 bases). Between the trimmed V and J ends, which lost 9 bases and 1 base, there was a span of 15 bases. The CDR3 spans 15 residues. The germline gives CDR1 KGHDR, CDR2 SFDVKD.

The rearrangement uses TRBV28 and TRBJ1-6; possible D gene TRBD1, 5 bases. V lost 7 bases, J lost 0 bases, and 7 bases lay in between. The CDR3 length is 14 residues. In germline, CDR1 is MDHEN, CDR2 SYDVKM. The chain's CDR3 is CASIQGSYNSPLHF. The CDR3 bases are TGTGCCAGCATCCAGGGCTCCTATAATTCACCCCTCCACTTT.

The V and J genes are TRBV5-6 and TRBJ1-5; possible D gene TRBD1, 5 bases. The V and J ends lost 1 base and 3 bases respectively, with 17 bases between them. This CDR3 contains 17 residues. CDR1 and CDR2 from the germline V gene are SGHDT and YYEEEE. CDR3 nucleotide sequence: TGTGCCAGCAGCTTGAGCGGGGGAGCGTTTATCAATCAGCCCCAGCATTTT. Translating it yields CASSLSGGAFINQPQHF.

As DNA, the CDR3 is TGTGCCAGCAGTCTTTACACCGGGACAGGGCGACCTGAAGCTTTCTTT. It translates to CASSLYTGTGRPEAFF. V is TRBV28 and J is TRBJ1-1, with TRBD1 matching over 9 bases. This CDR3 is built from 16 residues. Germline loops: CDR1 MDHEN, CDR2 SYDVKM. J lost 6 bases, V lost 5 bases, and 13 bases had no gene match.

The chain carries TRBV5-1 and TRBJ1-1; TRBD1 matches 9 bases. Germline V gene data show CDR1 as SGHRS and CDR2 as YFSETQ. Trimming took 0 bases from V and 6 from J; bases not matched to a gene: 3. The CDR3 sequence is 14 residues long. CDR3 sequence (DNA): TGCGCCAGCAGCTTGGGGACAGGGGTGGCTGAAGCTTTCTTT. Its translation: CASSLGTGVAEAFF.

V usage is TRBV7-8 and J usage is TRBJ1-1; 10 bases line up with TRBD1. CDR1 is SGHVS and CDR2 is FQNEAQ in the germline V gene. The V and J ends lost 5 bases and 11 bases, in that order; junction bases with no gene match: 17. CDR3 length: 16 residues. The CDR3 DNA reads TGTGCCAGCAGCGGACTTTTCGGGACAGGGGATCTATTGGCTTTCTTT. Residues: CASSGLFGTGDLLAFF.